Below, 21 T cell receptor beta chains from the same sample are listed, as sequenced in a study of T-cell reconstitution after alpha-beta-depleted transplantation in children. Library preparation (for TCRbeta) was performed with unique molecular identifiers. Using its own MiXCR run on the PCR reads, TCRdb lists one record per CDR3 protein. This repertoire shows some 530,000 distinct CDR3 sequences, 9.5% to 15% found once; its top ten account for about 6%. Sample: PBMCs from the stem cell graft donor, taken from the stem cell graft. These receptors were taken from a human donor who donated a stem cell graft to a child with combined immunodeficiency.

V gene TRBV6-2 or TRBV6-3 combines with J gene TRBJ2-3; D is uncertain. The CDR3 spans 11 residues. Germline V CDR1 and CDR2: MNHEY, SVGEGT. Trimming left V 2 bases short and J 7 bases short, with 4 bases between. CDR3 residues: CASSYGYTQYF. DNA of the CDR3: TGTGCCAGCAGTTACGGGTATACGCAGTATTTT.

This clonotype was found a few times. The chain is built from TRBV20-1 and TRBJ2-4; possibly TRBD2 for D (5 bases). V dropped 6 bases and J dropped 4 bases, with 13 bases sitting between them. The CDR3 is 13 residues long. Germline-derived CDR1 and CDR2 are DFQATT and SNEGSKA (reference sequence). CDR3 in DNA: TGCAGTGCGGGCCCGCGGGCGAAAAACATTCAGTACTTC. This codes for CSAGPRAKNIQYF.

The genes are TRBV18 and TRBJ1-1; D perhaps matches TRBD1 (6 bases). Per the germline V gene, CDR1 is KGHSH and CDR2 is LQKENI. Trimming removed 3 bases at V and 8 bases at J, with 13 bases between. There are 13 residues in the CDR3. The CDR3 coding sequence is TGTGCCAGCTCACCCGCGGGTGACAGGGAAGCTTTCTTT. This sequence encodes CASSPAGDREAFF.

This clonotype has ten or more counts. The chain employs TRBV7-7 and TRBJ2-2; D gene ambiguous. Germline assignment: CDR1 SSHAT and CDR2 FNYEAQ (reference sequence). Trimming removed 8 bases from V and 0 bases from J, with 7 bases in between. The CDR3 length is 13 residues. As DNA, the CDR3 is TGTGCCAGCTCGTCACCGAACACCGGGGAGCTGTTTTTT. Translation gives CASSSPNTGELFF.

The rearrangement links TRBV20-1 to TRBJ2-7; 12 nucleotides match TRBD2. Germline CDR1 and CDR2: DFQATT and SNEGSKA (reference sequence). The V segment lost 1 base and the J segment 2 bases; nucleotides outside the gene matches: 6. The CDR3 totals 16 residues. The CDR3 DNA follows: TGCAGTGCTAGAGCTCCGGGACTAGCGGGTGCCTACGAGCAGTACTTC. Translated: CSARAPGLAGAYEQYF.

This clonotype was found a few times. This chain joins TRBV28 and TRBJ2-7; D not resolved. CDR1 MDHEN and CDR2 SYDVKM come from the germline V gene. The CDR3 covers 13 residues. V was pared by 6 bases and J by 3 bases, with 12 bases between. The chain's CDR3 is CASSSGPDYEQYF. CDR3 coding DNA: TGTGCCAGCAGCTCCGGGCCTGACTACGAGCAGTACTTC.

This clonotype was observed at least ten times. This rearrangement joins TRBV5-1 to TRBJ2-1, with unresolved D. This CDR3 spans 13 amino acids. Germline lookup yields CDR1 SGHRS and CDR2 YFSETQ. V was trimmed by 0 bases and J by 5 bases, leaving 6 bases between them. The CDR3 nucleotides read TGCGCCAGCAGCTTGGGGGCAGACAATGAGCAGTTCTTC. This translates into CASSLGADNEQFF.

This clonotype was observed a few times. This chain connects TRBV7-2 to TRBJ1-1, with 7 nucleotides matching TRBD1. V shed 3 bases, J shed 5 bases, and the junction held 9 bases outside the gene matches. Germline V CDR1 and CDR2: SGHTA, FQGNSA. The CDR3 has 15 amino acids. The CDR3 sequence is CASSFQTGTKTEAFF. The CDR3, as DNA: TGTGCCAGCAGCTTTCAGACAGGGACTAAGACTGAAGCTTTCTTT.

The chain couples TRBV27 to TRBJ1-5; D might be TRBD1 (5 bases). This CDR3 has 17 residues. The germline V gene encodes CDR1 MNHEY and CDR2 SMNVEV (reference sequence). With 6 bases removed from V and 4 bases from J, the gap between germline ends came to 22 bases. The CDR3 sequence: CASSNVGGLGGNQPQHF. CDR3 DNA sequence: TGTGCCAGCAGCAACGTGGGGGGGTTGGGGGGAAATCAGCCCCAGCATTTT.

The CDR3: CASSYTPYEQYF. For the CDR3, the DNA is TGTGCCAGCAGTTACACCCCCTACGAGCAGTACTTC. V is TRBV6-2 or TRBV6-3 and J is TRBJ2-7; D ambiguous. The CDR3 spans 12 residues. The germline V and J ends were trimmed by 2 bases and 2 bases, with 4 bases remaining between them. Germline values: CDR1 MNHEY, CDR2 SVGEGT.

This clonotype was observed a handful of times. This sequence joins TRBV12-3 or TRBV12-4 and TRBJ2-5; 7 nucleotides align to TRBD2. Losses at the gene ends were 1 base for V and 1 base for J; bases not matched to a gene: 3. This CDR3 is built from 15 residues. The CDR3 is CASSLGGGFQETQYF. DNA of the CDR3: TGTGCCAGCAGTTTAGGCGGGGGTTTCCAAGAGACCCAGTACTTC.

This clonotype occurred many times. CDR3 nucleotide sequence: TGTGCCAGCAGCCCTGCTCCTCAGGCGGAGCGGGGGAGCACAGATACGCAGTATTTT. Translating it yields CASSPAPQAERGSTDTQYF. J is TRBJ2-3 and V is TRBV6-2 or TRBV6-3; 8 bases map to TRBD2. V gave up 6 bases and J gave up 0 bases; unmatched junction bases: 17. This CDR3 comprises 19 residues. Germline V CDR1 and CDR2: MNHEY, SVGEGT.

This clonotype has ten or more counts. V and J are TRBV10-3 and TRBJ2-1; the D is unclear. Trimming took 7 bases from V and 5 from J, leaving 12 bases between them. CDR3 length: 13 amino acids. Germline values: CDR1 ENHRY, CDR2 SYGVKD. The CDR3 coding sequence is TGTGCCATCAAGGGAAACAGCAACAATGAGCAGTTCTTC. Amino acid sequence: CAIKGNSNNEQFF.

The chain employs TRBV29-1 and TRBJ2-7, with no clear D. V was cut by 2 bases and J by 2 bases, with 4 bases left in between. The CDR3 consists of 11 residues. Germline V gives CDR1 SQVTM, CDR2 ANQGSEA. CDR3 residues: CSVEQTYEQYF. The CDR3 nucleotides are TGCAGCGTTGAACAAACCTACGAGCAGTACTTC.

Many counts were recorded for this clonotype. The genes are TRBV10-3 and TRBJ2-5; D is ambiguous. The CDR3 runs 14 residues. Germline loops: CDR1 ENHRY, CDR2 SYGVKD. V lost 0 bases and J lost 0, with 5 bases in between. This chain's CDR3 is CAISESVDQETQYF. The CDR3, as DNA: TGTGCCATCAGTGAGTCGGTCGACCAAGAGACCCAGTACTTC.

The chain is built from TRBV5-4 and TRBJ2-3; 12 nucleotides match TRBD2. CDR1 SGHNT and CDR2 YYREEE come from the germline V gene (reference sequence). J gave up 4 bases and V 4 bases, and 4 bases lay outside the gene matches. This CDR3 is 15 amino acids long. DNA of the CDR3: TGTGCCAGCAGCCGGACTAGCGGGGTTGCAGATACGCAGTATTTT. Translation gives CASSRTSGVADTQYF.

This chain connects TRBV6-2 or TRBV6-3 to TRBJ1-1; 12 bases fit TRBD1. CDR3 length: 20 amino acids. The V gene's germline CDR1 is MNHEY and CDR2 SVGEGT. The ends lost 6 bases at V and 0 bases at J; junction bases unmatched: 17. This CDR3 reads CASSSGTGGLLDIVNTEAFF. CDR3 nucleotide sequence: TGTGCCAGCAGCTCCGGGACAGGGGGCTTATTGGATATCGTGAACACTGAAGCTTTCTTT.

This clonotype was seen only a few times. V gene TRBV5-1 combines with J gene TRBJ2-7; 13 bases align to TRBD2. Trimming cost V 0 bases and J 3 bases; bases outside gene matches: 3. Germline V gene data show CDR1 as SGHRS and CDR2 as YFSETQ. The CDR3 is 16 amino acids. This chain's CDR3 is CASSLERTSGSYEQYF. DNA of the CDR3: TGCGCCAGCAGCTTGGAACGGACTAGCGGGAGCTACGAGCAGTACTTC.

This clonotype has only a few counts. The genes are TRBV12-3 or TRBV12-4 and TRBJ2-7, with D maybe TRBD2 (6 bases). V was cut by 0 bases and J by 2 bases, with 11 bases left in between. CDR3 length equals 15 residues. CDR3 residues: CASSLARGKAYEQYF. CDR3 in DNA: TGTGCCAGCAGTTTAGCCCGGGGGAAAGCCTACGAGCAGTACTTC.

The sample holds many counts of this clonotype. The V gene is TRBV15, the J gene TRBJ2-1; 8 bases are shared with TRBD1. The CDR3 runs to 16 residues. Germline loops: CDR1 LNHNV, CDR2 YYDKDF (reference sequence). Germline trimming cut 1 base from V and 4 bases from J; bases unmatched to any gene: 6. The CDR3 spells CATSRARQGLYNEQFF. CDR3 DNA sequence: TGTGCCACCAGCAGAGCTCGACAGGGGCTATACAATGAGCAGTTCTTC.

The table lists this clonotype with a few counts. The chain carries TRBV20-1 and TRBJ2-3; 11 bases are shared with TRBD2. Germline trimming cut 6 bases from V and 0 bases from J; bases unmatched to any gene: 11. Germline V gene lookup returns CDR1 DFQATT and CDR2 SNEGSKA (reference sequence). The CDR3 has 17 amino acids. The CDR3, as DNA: TGCAGTGCCAAAATAGCGGGAGGGGTTGCTAGCACAGATACGCAGTATTTT. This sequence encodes CSAKIAGGVASTDTQYF.